Reported below is one TCR beta chain. Its antigen is not known. A read error may produce the germline difference seen at one junction end. Regarding time point: patch test 1, 2 weeks after DPC sensitization. Treatment denoted: therapeutic diphenylcyclopropenone sensitization with weekly scalp DPC. Every donor had alopecia and was 18 to 70 years old; all were suitable for DPC. These data come from a study of human T cells and chemical hapten exposure. Across the study: The sensitizer, 2% DPC, was used on approximately 2 cm by approximately 2 cm of upper inner arm skin. Patch testing was performed with 0.01% DPC on the upper back, with reading at 6 days.

The V gene's germline CDR1 is LNHDA and CDR2 SQIVND (reference sequence). This CDR3 is 14 amino acids long. TCRdb independently ran MiXCR on the RACE reads; one entry per CDR3 protein. The sample holds some 180,000 distinct CDR3 sequences, more than 20% seen once. Regarding the study as a whole: TCRs above 1 in 1000 frequency did not change with DPC sensitization.

The sample in question was whole blood, obtained in connection with sensitization to the hapten diphenylcyclopropenone (DPC). The sequence was obtained from a woman aged 45-59 years with alopecia areata. Some clones in this sample may be carry-over from other donors' samples. The rearrangement uses TRBV19 and TRBJ1-5, with a possible D match to TRBD1 (6 bases). CDR3 amino acids: CASSGGLSNQRQHF. CDR3 coding DNA: TGTGCCAGTAGCGGGGGCCTTAGCAATCAGCGCCAGCATTTT.